This T cell receptor beta chain was recorded in a study of response to subunit inactivated influenza vaccine. This clonotype was detected a few times. No antigen is known for it. MiXCR was run by TCRdb on the RT-PCR reads, yielding one entry per CDR3 protein. The sample has fewer than 750,000 distinct CDR3 sequences, around 13% seen once. Trimming stripped 4 bases from V and 0 bases from J, with 10 bases between. The germline CDR1 and CDR2 sequences are LGHNA and YNFKEQ. The CDR3 totals 15 residues. Study conclusions and caveats: Authors suggested each seasonal flu vaccination may recruit only limited numbers of new T cells.

The genes are TRBV4-2 and TRBJ1-5; the D is unclear. Sequenced here: PBMCs from blood, sampled 11 to 12 days after vaccination. This TCR was sampled from a man aged 45 to 65 who received an inactivated influenza vaccine. CDR3 sequence (DNA): TGTGCCAGCAGCCCGGACGCGAATAGCAATCAGCCCCAGCATTTT. Translating gives CASSPDANSNQPQHF.